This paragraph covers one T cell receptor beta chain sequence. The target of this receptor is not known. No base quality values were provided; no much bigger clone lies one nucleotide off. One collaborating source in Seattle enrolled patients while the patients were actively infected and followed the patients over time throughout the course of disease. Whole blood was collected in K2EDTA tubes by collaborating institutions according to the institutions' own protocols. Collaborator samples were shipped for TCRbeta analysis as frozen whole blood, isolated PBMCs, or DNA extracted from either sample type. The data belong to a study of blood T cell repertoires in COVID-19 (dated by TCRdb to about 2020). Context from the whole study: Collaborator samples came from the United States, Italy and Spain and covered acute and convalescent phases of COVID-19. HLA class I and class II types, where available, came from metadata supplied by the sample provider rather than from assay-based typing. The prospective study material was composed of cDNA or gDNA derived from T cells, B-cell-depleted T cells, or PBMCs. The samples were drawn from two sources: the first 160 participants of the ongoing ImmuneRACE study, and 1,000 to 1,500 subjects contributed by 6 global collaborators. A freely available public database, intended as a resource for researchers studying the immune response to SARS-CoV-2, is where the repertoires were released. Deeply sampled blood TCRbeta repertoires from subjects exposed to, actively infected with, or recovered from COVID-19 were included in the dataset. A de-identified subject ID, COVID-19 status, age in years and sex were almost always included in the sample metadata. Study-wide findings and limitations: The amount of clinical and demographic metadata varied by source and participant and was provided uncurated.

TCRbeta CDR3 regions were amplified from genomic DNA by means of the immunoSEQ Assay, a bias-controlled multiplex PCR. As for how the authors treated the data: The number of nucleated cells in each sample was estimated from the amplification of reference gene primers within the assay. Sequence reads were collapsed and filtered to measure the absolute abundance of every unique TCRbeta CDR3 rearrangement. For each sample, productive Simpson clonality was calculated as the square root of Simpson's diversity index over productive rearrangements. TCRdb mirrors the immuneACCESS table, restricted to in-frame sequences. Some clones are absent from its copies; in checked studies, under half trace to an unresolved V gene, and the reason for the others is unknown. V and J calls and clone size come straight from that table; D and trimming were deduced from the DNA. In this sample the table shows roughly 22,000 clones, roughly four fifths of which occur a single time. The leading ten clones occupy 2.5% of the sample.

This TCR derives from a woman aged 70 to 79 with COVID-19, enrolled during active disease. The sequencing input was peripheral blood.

The CDR3: CASRPSRMVSNQPQHF. The DNA is TGTGCCAGCAGGCCTTCGAGGATGGTCAGCAATCAGCCCCAGCATTTT. In this chain, TRBV6-2 or TRBV6-3 is recombined with TRBJ1-5; the D gene is unclear. V loses 6 bases, J loses 1 base, and the germline ends lie 16 bases apart. The CDR3 has 16 amino acids, counting the end cysteine and phenylalanine. The DNA shown is the 48-base CDR3, in frame from base 1. From a lookup of the germline V gene, CDR1 and CDR2 are MNHEY and SVGEGT.